The 26 T cell receptor beta chains below were found in one sample sequenced in a study of cytomegalovirus exposure and HLA in healthy donors. Primers: 60 Vbeta forward and 13 Jbeta reverse. Assay used: immunoSEQ multiplex PCR; TCRdb lists only in-frame clones, some missing. The sample includes 150,000 to 200,000 clones, almost 85% of them seen just once. Sequenced input: PBMCs. These receptors were collected from a girl under 18 in good health and CMV-seropositive.

The CDR3 DNA reads as TGTGCTAGTGGTTTGGTTCTTGGACAGGGGACTAACACTGAAGCTTTCTTT. Translated: CASGLVLGQGTNTEAFF. The chain carries TRBV12-5 and TRBJ1-1; 9 positions agree with TRBD1. V shed 0 bases, J shed 2 bases, and the junction held 7 bases outside the gene matches. Germline V gene sequence: CDR1 LGHNT, CDR2 FRNRAP. The CDR3 spans 17 residues.

The chain links TRBV5-1 to TRBJ1-1; a possible D gene is TRBD1 (5 bases). With 4 bases removed from V and 2 bases from J, the gap between germline ends came to 9 bases. The V gene's germline CDR1 is SGHRS and CDR2 YFSETQ. The CDR3 is made up of 13 amino acids. Here the CDR3 reads CASSTTGNTEAFF. CDR3 nucleotide sequence: TGCGCCAGCAGCACTACAGGCAACACTGAAGCTTTCTTT.

This chain connects TRBV29-1 to TRBJ1-3; D call uncertain. In germline, CDR1 is SQVTM, CDR2 ANQGSEA. V dropped 2 bases and J dropped 4 bases, with 3 bases sitting between them. The CDR3 sequence is 11 residues long. The CDR3 region has the DNA TGCAGCGTTGAAAGCGGAAACACCATATATTTT. Its translation: CSVESGNTIYF.

The chain joins TRBV6-9 to TRBJ1-5; maybe TRBD1 (6 bases). V dropped 5 bases and J dropped 7 bases, with 15 bases sitting between them. From germline, CDR1 is MNHGY and CDR2 SVAAGI. The CDR3 consists of 14 residues. The CDR3 spells CASSTHRDRQPQHF. The CDR3 nucleotides are TGTGCCAGCAGTACCCACAGGGATAGACAGCCCCAGCATTTT.

This clone was seen a handful of times. The chain is built from TRBV30 and TRBJ1-3, with D perhaps TRBD1 (5 bases). CDR3 length: 15 amino acids. The V gene's germline CDR1 is GTSNPN and CDR2 SVGIG (reference sequence). Trimming pared 0 bases from V and 3 bases from J, leaving 12 bases between. CDR3 sequence reads: CAWSVGQGGGNTIYF. The CDR3, as DNA: TGTGCCTGGAGTGTGGGGCAGGGTGGTGGAAACACCATATATTTT.

J is TRBJ1-2 and V is TRBV2, with 9 positions matching TRBD1. Germline values: CDR1 SNHLY, CDR2 FYNNEI. With V trimmed by 4 bases and J by 1 base, 10 bases remained unmatched. The CDR3 spans 17 residues. The CDR3: CASSAYGQGKLNYGYTF. The CDR3 nucleotides are TGTGCCAGCAGTGCCTACGGACAGGGGAAACTTAACTATGGCTACACCTTC. Supplemented by reference TRBV2 and TRBJ1-2, the full variable domain reads EPEVTQTPSHQVTQMGQEVILRCVPISNHLYFYWYRQILGQKVEFLVSFYNNEISEKSEIFDDQFSVERPDGSNFTLKIRSTKLEDSAMYFCASSAYGQGKLNYGYTFGSGTRLTVV.

The rearrangement joins TRBV5-1 to TRBJ2-7; unclear D gene. CDR1 and CDR2 from the germline V gene are SGHRS and YFSETQ. This CDR3 has 15 amino acids. With 0 bases removed from V and 0 bases from J, the gap between germline ends came to 10 bases. CDR3 bases: TGCGCCAGCAGCTTGGAGGTGCGGAGCTCCTACGAGCAGTACTTC. Residues: CASSLEVRSSYEQYF.

For this clone: The identical CDR3 is also encoded by other nucleotide sequences in the sample. The chain uses TRBV30 and TRBJ1-1; D gene unclear. The germline CDR1 and CDR2 sequences are GTSNPN and SVGIG (reference sequence). There are 13 residues in the CDR3. V was clipped by 0 bases and J by 1 base, with 6 bases between them. The CDR3 spells CAWSVRGNTEAFF. In DNA form, the CDR3 reads TGTGCCTGGAGTGTACGAGGGAACACTGAAGCTTTCTTT.

This clone was picked up one time. This chain connects TRBV7-9 to TRBJ2-3; 8 nucleotides agree with TRBD2. Germline CDR1 and CDR2: SEHNR and FQNEAQ (reference sequence). V lost 5 bases to trimming and J lost 3 bases; unmatched junction nucleotides: 7. The CDR3 consists of 15 residues. CDR3: CASSPGGAGTDTQYF. The CDR3, as DNA: TGTGCCAGCAGCCCGGGAGGGGCAGGGACAGATACGCAGTATTTT.

This clone has only one observation. The chain is built from TRBV7-8 and TRBJ2-1; 8 positions match TRBD2. Germline trimming cut 1 base from V and 6 bases from J; bases unmatched to any gene: 11. Looked up from germline, CDR1 is SGHVS and CDR2 is FQNEAQ. CDR3 length: 17 amino acids. CDR3: CASSLGAWAGGPNEQFF. The DNA of the CDR3 is TGTGCCAGCAGCTTAGGGGCATGGGCGGGGGGCCCCAATGAGCAGTTCTTC.

This chain links TRBV30 with TRBJ1-1; possibly TRBD1 for D (5 bases). The CDR3 length is 12 residues. The germline V and J ends were trimmed by 0 bases and 13 bases, with 15 bases remaining between them. The germline gives CDR1 GTSNPN, CDR2 SVGIG (reference sequence). The CDR3 sequence is CAWSVTRDEYFF. DNA of the CDR3: TGTGCCTGGAGTGTAACCAGGGATGAGTATTTCTTT.

CDR3 coding DNA: TGTGCCAGCAGCTTACGGACTAGCGGGGGGGCTTGGGAGACCCAGTACTTC. It codes for CASSLRTSGGAWETQYF. The V call is TRBV7-9, the J call TRBJ2-5; 15 nucleotides match TRBD2. V lost 2 bases and J lost 5; bases outside the gene matches: 6. CDR3 length equals 17 residues. The germline V gene has CDR1 SEHNR and CDR2 FQNEAQ (reference sequence).

This sequence joins TRBV9 and TRBJ2-1; D is perhaps TRBD2 (6 bases). The germline V and J ends were trimmed by 4 bases and 2 bases, with 10 bases remaining between them. Germline CDR1 reads SGDLS; CDR2 reads YYNGEE. This CDR3 has 14 amino acids. In DNA form, the CDR3 reads TGTGCCAGCAGCCCGGGGGATACCTACAATGAGCAGTTCTTC. As protein: CASSPGDTYNEQFF.

V is TRBV6-4 and J is TRBJ2-1, with 9 bases fitting TRBD2. The CDR3 runs to 14 residues. Trimming at V came to 3 bases and at J to 4 bases, leaving 1 base not matched to a gene. Looked up from germline, CDR1 is MRHNA and CDR2 is SNTAGT. The CDR3 loop is CASSELAGYNEQFF. The CDR3 region has the DNA TGTGCCAGCAGTGAGCTAGCGGGGTACAATGAGCAGTTCTTC.

The rearrangement uses TRBV28 and TRBJ2-2; a weak D match, TRBD1 (5 bases). The CDR3 is 16 amino acids. Trimming removed 5 bases at V and 10 bases at J, with 23 bases between. CDR1 and CDR2 (germline): MDHEN, SYDVKM. As DNA, the CDR3 is TGTGCCAGCAGTCCGCCCACTTGGGGCAGCACCCCGGAGCTGTTTTTT. It translates to CASSPPTWGSTPELFF.

The genes are TRBV4-2 and TRBJ1-5, with D tentatively TRBD1 (5 bases). The CDR3 length is 17 residues. V dropped 2 bases and J dropped 2 bases, with 16 bases sitting between them. In germline, CDR1 is LGHNA, CDR2 YNFKEQ. CDR3: CASSQSGPAGRNQPQHF. CDR3 in DNA: TGTGCCAGCAGCCAATCGGGTCCGGCAGGGCGCAATCAGCCCCAGCATTTT.

J is TRBJ2-1 and V is TRBV7-9; D might be TRBD2 (5 bases). The germline V gene encodes CDR1 SEHNR and CDR2 FQNEAQ (reference sequence). CDR3 length equals 12 residues. In DNA, the CDR3 is TGTGGTATAGCGCCGCCTACAAATGAGCAGTTCTTC. Amino acids: CGIAPPTNEQFF.

The rearrangement joins TRBV20-1 to TRBJ1-1; D call uncertain. This CDR3 spans 11 amino acids. Germline V lookup: CDR1 DFQATT, CDR2 SNEGSKA (reference sequence). Trimming took off 5 bases at V and 8 bases at J, with 12 bases between the two ends. The CDR3, as DNA: TGCAGTGCTCCCAACGAAGCGGAAGCTTTCTTT. Translation gives CSAPNEAEAFF.

This chain connects TRBV6-5 to TRBJ2-7; TRBD1 aligns across 9 bases. Trimming took 6 bases from V and 3 from J; bases not matched to a gene: 9. The CDR3 sequence is 15 residues long. Germline CDR1 and CDR2: MNHEY and SVGAGI. The CDR3 DNA reads TGTGCCAGCAGGCCCGGGACAGGGACCTTCTACGAGCAGTACTTC. Protein: CASRPGTGTFYEQYF.

This clone was observed a few times. V gene TRBV5-1 combines with J gene TRBJ2-3; 9 bases align to TRBD2. The CDR3 consists of 15 residues. V was clipped by 4 bases and J by 4 bases; unmatched bases: 7. CDR1 is SGHRS, CDR2 YFSETQ, per germline. CDR3 coding DNA: TGCGCCAGCAGCGGGAATAGCGGGGGAGCAGATACGCAGTATTTT. This codes for CASSGNSGGADTQYF. Combining the CDR3 with reference TRBV5-1 and TRBJ2-3 gives the whole variable domain KAGVTQTPRYLIKTRGQQVTLSCSPISGHRSVSWYQQTPGQGLQFLFEYFSETQRNKGNFPGRFSGRQFSNSRSEMNVSTLELGDSALYLCASSGNSGGADTQYFGPGTRLTVL.

This chain links TRBV7-6 with TRBJ2-5; D remains unclear. V shed 6 bases and J shed 4 bases, with 12 bases lying between them. CDR3 length: 13 residues. CDR1 is SGHVS, CDR2 FNYEAQ, per germline. The CDR3 DNA is TGTGCCAGCAGACCCACAGCACGAGAGACCCAGTACTTC. Its translation: CASRPTARETQYF.

Written as DNA, the CDR3 is TGTGCCAGCAGCCTGACAGGGTTTAATGAAAAACTGTTTTTT. Translated: CASSLTGFNEKLFF. The rearrangement uses TRBV9 and TRBJ1-4, with 7 bases identical to TRBD1. J lost 4 bases, V lost 4 bases, and 4 bases had no gene match. The CDR3 consists of 14 residues. CDR1 and CDR2 (germline): SGDLS, YYNGEE. The full variable domain, its missing parts supplied by reference TRBV9 and TRBJ1-4, is DSGVTQTPKHLITATGQRVTLRCSPRSGDLSVYWYQQSLDQGLQFLIQYYNGEERAKGNILERFSAQQFPDLHSELNLSSLELGDSALYFCASSLTGFNEKLFFGSGTQLSVL.

The chain joins TRBV5-1 to TRBJ1-4; perhaps TRBD1 as D (6 bases). CDR3 length: 14 residues. CDR1 and CDR2 from the germline V gene are SGHRS and YFSETQ. Trimming pared 3 bases from V and 5 bases from J, leaving 11 bases between. The CDR3 here is CASSSTGLNEKLFF. As DNA, the CDR3 is TGCGCCAGCAGCTCTACAGGGCTGAATGAAAAACTGTTTTTT.

The rearrangement links TRBV5-5 to TRBJ2-7, with D uncertain. The CDR3 loop spans 14 amino acids. Germline loops: CDR1 SGHKS, CDR2 YYEKEE (reference sequence). V was cut by 0 bases and J by 0 bases, with 7 bases left in between. Here the CDR3 reads CASSLVVLSYEQYF. The CDR3, as DNA: TGTGCCAGCAGCTTGGTTGTACTCTCCTACGAGCAGTACTTC.

The chain is built from TRBV19 and TRBJ2-5, with TRBD2 matching over 8 bases. The CDR3 is made up of 17 amino acids. CDR1 LNHDA and CDR2 SQIVND come from the germline V gene (reference sequence). V was pared by 1 base and J by 1 base, with 8 bases of the junction left unmatched. CDR3 loop: CASSIGGSGVRQETQYF. Written as DNA, the CDR3 is TGTGCCAGTAGTATAGGAGGTAGCGGGGTCCGCCAAGAGACCCAGTACTTC.

The CDR3 is CASSGTGSVQPQHF. CDR3 nucleotides: TGTGCCAGCAGTGGGACAGGGAGCGTCCAGCCCCAGCATTTT. The chain recombines TRBV2 with TRBJ1-5, with 8 bases that match TRBD1. Trimming cost V 4 bases and J 7 bases; bases outside gene matches: 6. The CDR3 covers 14 residues. Germline V CDR1 and CDR2: SNHLY, FYNNEI.